These T cell receptor beta chains were read from a single sample in a study of CD4+ T cells in melanoma. Some clones are missing from TCRdb's copy, which holds only in-frame ones; the method was immunoSEQ multiplex PCR. The table lists 9,500 to 11,000 clones, around 78% of them singletons. Sequenced material: cells from a culture (not recorded whether cultured in vitro). All receptors derive from a human donor with melanoma. Both conserved end residues are part of each CDR3. The order of the fields is V gene, clone size, D gene, J gene, CDR3 protein, CDR3 DNA. A D gene is named only where the DNA matches it firmly. Where a row states a size, it is once, few, many or the class of an expanded clone; other rows omit it.

v_gene: TRBV5-1
abundance: NA
d_gene: TRBD1
j_gene: TRBJ2-3
CDR3aa: CASRPHGQGGDTQYF
CDR3nt: TGCGCCAGCAGGCCCCACGGACAGGGTGGGGATACGCAGTATTTT

v_gene: TRBV19
abundance: NA
d_gene: TRBD1
j_gene: TRBJ1-4
CDR3aa: CASSRTGQPINEKLFF
CDR3nt: TGTGCCAGTAGTAGGACGGGACAGCCGATTAATGAAAAACTGTTTTTT

v_gene: TRBV4-1
abundance: NA
d_gene: TRBD2
j_gene: TRBJ2-5
CDR3aa: CASSQDTLAGGTATQTQYF
CDR3nt: TGCGCCAGCAGCCAAGATACGCTAGCGGGGGGGACTGCTACACAGACCCAGTACTTC

v_gene: TRBV4-1
abundance: large
d_gene: NA
j_gene: TRBJ1-1
CDR3aa: CASSRRVNTEAFF
CDR3nt: TGCGCCAGCAGCCGGCGGGTGAACACTGAAGCTTTCTTT

v_gene: TRBV19
abundance: NA
d_gene: NA
j_gene: TRBJ2-5
CDR3aa: CASSIVAADETQYF
CDR3nt: TGTGCCAGTAGTATAGTAGCAGCGGATGAGACCCAGTACTTC

v_gene: TRBV29-1
abundance: NA
d_gene: NA
j_gene: TRBJ2-1
CDR3aa: CSVFHRLNEQFF
CDR3nt: TGCAGCGTTTTTCATAGGCTCAATGAGCAGTTCTTC

v_gene: TRBV5-1
abundance: NA
d_gene: NA
j_gene: TRBJ1-3
CDR3aa: CASSKTGPGLSGTIYF
CDR3nt: TGCGCCAGCAGCAAGACCGGGCCAGGCTTATCGGGCACCATATATTTT

v_gene: TRBV5-1
abundance: NA
d_gene: TRBD1
j_gene: TRBJ2-7
CDR3aa: CASSWAPGQGAYEQYF
CDR3nt: TGCGCCAGCAGCTGGGCTCCGGGACAGGGGGCCTACGAGCAGTACTTC

v_gene: TRBV5-1
abundance: NA
d_gene: NA
j_gene: TRBJ2-5
CDR3aa: CASSSDPHQETQYF
CDR3nt: TGCGCCAGCAGCTCCGACCCCCACCAAGAGACCCAGTACTTC

v_gene: TRBV5-1
abundance: NA
d_gene: NA
j_gene: TRBJ2-3
CDR3aa: CASSPSNTDTQYF
CDR3nt: TGCGCCAGCAGCCCGTCGAACACAGATACGCAGTATTTT

v_gene: TRBV15
abundance: NA
d_gene: NA
j_gene: TRBJ1-4
CDR3aa: CATSRDGGAGGPTNEKLFF
CDR3nt: TGTGCCACCAGCAGAGACGGGGGGGCGGGGGGTCCAACTAATGAAAAACTGTTTTTT

v_gene: TRBV7-9
abundance: NA
d_gene: NA
j_gene: TRBJ1-1
CDR3aa: CASSWPGGVNTEAFF
CDR3nt: TGTGCCAGCAGCTGGCCCGGGGGGGTGAACACTGAAGCTTTCTTT

v_gene: TRBV2
abundance: NA
d_gene: TRBD1
j_gene: TRBJ2-5
CDR3aa: CASGRDREATQYF
CDR3nt: TGTGCCAGCGGCCGGGACAGGGAGGCGACCCAGTACTTC

v_gene: TRBV7-3
abundance: few
d_gene: TRBD2
j_gene: TRBJ2-2
CDR3aa: CASSSGRGGPTGELFF
CDR3nt: TGTGCCAGCAGCTCTGGTCGGGGGGGCCCCACCGGGGAGCTGTTTTTT

v_gene: TRBV15
abundance: NA
d_gene: NA
j_gene: TRBJ1-2
CDR3aa: CATSRGGAEGGRGYTF
CDR3nt: TGTGCCACCAGCAGAGGTGGTGCAGAGGGAGGACGGGGCTACACCTTC

v_gene: TRBV21-1
abundance: NA
d_gene: NA
j_gene: TRBJ2-6
CDR3aa: CATRTGSSSGANVLTF
CDR3nt: TGTGCCACAAGGACAGGAAGCAGCTCTGGGGCCAACGTCCTGACTTTC

v_gene: TRBV6-1
abundance: few
d_gene: NA
j_gene: TRBJ1-2
CDR3aa: CASSEARQNYGYTF
CDR3nt: TGTGCCAGCAGTGAAGCGCGGCAGAATTATGGCTACACCTTC

v_gene: TRBV14
abundance: NA
d_gene: TRBD1
j_gene: TRBJ1-6
CDR3aa: CASSQWTGAYSPLHF
CDR3nt: TGTGCCAGCAGTCAATGGACAGGGGCTTATTCACCCCTCCACTTT

v_gene: TRBV6-5
abundance: few
d_gene: NA
j_gene: TRBJ2-2
CDR3aa: CASSYRRRTNTGELFF
CDR3nt: TGTGCCAGCAGTTACCGACGACGGACAAACACCGGGGAGCTGTTTTTT

v_gene: TRBV2
abundance: NA
d_gene: NA
j_gene: TRBJ2-7
CDR3aa: CASSVSYEQYF
CDR3nt: TGTGCCAGCAGTGTTTCCTACGAGCAGTACTTC

v_gene: TRBV7-8
abundance: NA
d_gene: TRBD2
j_gene: TRBJ2-3
CDR3aa: CASSLGLAGRRTFGTDTQYF
CDR3nt: TGTGCCAGCAGCTTAGGCCTAGCGGGTCGTCGAACCTTTGGCACAGATACGCAGTATTTT

v_gene: TRBV25-1
abundance: NA
d_gene: NA
j_gene: TRBJ1-2
CDR3aa: CASSVGTGAPGYTF
CDR3nt: TGTGCCAGCAGTGTAGGAACAGGAGCCCCCGGCTACACCTTC

v_gene: TRBV2
abundance: NA
d_gene: NA
j_gene: TRBJ2-1
CDR3aa: CASSETSSEQFF
CDR3nt: TGTGCCAGCAGTGAGACTAGTAGTGAGCAGTTCTTC

v_gene: TRBV7-3
abundance: NA
d_gene: NA
j_gene: TRBJ2-2
CDR3aa: CASSRSGRNTGELFF
CDR3nt: TGTGCCAGCAGCCGCAGCGGGCGGAACACCGGGGAGCTGTTTTTT

v_gene: TRBV7-9
abundance: NA
d_gene: TRBD2
j_gene: TRBJ2-5
CDR3aa: CASSLATSGEPRETQYF
CDR3nt: TGTGCCAGCAGCTTAGCGACCAGCGGGGAACCCCGTGAGACCCAGTACTTC

v_gene: TRBV5-8
abundance: NA
d_gene: NA
j_gene: TRBJ2-2
CDR3aa: CASSFEGTGELFF
CDR3nt: TGTGCCAGCAGCTTTGAAGGAACCGGGGAGCTGTTTTTT

v_gene: TRBV5-1
abundance: NA
d_gene: TRBD1
j_gene: TRBJ2-2
CDR3aa: CASTPGQANTGELFF
CDR3nt: TGCGCCAGCACTCCGGGACAGGCGAACACCGGGGAGCTGTTTTTT

v_gene: TRBV3-1/TRBV3-2
abundance: NA
d_gene: NA
j_gene: TRBJ2-1
CDR3aa: CASSQGRTRGEQFF
CDR3nt: TGTGCCAGCAGCCAAGGGAGGACCCGCGGGGAGCAGTTCTTC

v_gene: TRBV6-6
abundance: once
d_gene: NA
j_gene: TRBJ2-3
CDR3aa: CASSYTGQSTDTQYF
CDR3nt: TGTGCCAGCAGTTACACCGGACAATCCACAGATACGCAGTATTTT

v_gene: TRBV7-9
abundance: NA
d_gene: NA
j_gene: TRBJ2-7
CDR3aa: CASGRADSTFCF
CDR3nt: TGTGCCAGCGGCAGAGCGGACTCCACCTTTTGCTTC

v_gene: TRBV11-2
abundance: NA
d_gene: NA
j_gene: TRBJ2-3
CDR3aa: CASSLGRGGWDTDTQYF
CDR3nt: TGTGCCAGCAGCTTGGGGAGGGGGGGCTGGGACACAGATACGCAGTATTTT

v_gene: TRBV10-2
abundance: once
d_gene: TRBD2
j_gene: TRBJ2-7
CDR3aa: CASSEASGGRSAYEQYF
CDR3nt: TGCGCCAGCAGTGAGGCTAGCGGGGGGCGATCCGCCTACGAGCAGTACTTC

v_gene: TRBV30
abundance: NA
d_gene: NA
j_gene: TRBJ1-2
CDR3aa: CAWSVGARYTF
CDR3nt: TGTGCCTGGAGTGTAGGGGCCCGATACACCTTC

v_gene: TRBV7-8
abundance: NA
d_gene: NA
j_gene: TRBJ2-3
CDR3aa: CASSYERGQTQYF
CDR3nt: TGTGCCAGCAGCTATGAACGGGGGCAGACGCAGTATTTT

v_gene: TRBV5-4
abundance: NA
d_gene: NA
j_gene: TRBJ2-5
CDR3aa: CASSLNPRSDQETQYF
CDR3nt: TGTGCCAGCAGCTTGAATCCCCGGTCCGACCAAGAGACCCAGTACTTC

v_gene: TRBV9
abundance: once
d_gene: NA
j_gene: TRBJ1-6
CDR3aa: CASSAEGSSYNSPLHF
CDR3nt: TGTGCCAGCAGCGCCGAGGGTTCCTCCTATAATTCACCCCTCCACTTT

v_gene: TRBV2
abundance: once
d_gene: NA
j_gene: TRBJ2-7
CDR3aa: CAGGGGISYEQYF
CDR3nt: TGTGCCGGAGGAGGGGGGATTTCCTACGAGCAGTACTTC

v_gene: TRBV19
abundance: NA
d_gene: NA
j_gene: TRBJ1-2
CDR3aa: CASSTSNGYTF
CDR3nt: TGTGCCAGTAGTACCTCGAACGGCTACACCTTC

v_gene: TRBV6-5
abundance: NA
d_gene: NA
j_gene: TRBJ1-1
CDR3aa: CASSYSNREEAFF
CDR3nt: TGTGCCAGCAGTTACTCTAACAGGGAGGAAGCTTTCTTT

v_gene: TRBV19
abundance: once
d_gene: TRBD2
j_gene: TRBJ2-1
CDR3aa: CASSTRITSGDYNEQFF
CDR3nt: TGTGCCAGTAGTACGAGAATTACTAGCGGGGACTACAATGAGCAGTTCTTC

v_gene: TRBV5-4
abundance: NA
d_gene: NA
j_gene: TRBJ2-5
CDR3aa: CASSPTGKTQYF
CDR3nt: TGTGCCAGCAGCCCGACTGGGAAGACCCAGTACTTC

v_gene: TRBV11-2
abundance: once
d_gene: NA
j_gene: TRBJ1-1
CDR3aa: CASSLLFRGRPNTEAFF
CDR3nt: TGTGCCAGCAGCTTACTCTTCAGGGGTAGGCCGAACACTGAAGCTTTCTTT

v_gene: TRBV12-5
abundance: NA
d_gene: TRBD2
j_gene: TRBJ2-1
CDR3aa: CASGRGLAGGHGLWDDSNEQFF
CDR3nt: TGTGCTAGTGGCAGGGGACTAGCGGGGGGCCATGGCTTATGGGACGACTCCAATGAGCAGTTCTTC

v_gene: TRBV2
abundance: NA
d_gene: TRBD1
j_gene: TRBJ2-1
CDR3aa: CASMRQGGNEQFF
CDR3nt: TGTGCCAGCATGAGACAGGGGGGAAATGAGCAGTTCTTC

v_gene: TRBV2
abundance: NA
d_gene: NA
j_gene: TRBJ1-4
CDR3aa: CASKTGEGEKLFF
CDR3nt: TGTGCCAGCAAGACGGGTGAAGGGGAAAAACTGTTTTTT

v_gene: TRBV12-3/TRBV12-4
abundance: few
d_gene: NA
j_gene: TRBJ1-2
CDR3aa: CASSSTGSYGYTF
CDR3nt: TGTGCCAGCAGTTCTACAGGGAGCTATGGCTACACCTTC

v_gene: TRBV6-6
abundance: few
d_gene: NA
j_gene: TRBJ1-1
CDR3aa: CASSPLGADAGTEAFF
CDR3nt: TGTGCCAGCTCCCCGCTCGGGGCGGACGCGGGCACTGAAGCTTTCTTT

v_gene: TRBV12-3/TRBV12-4
abundance: NA
d_gene: NA
j_gene: TRBJ2-7
CDR3aa: CASRRRGGAQYF
CDR3nt: TGTGCCAGCAGAAGAAGGGGCGGGGCGCAGTACTTC

v_gene: TRBV27
abundance: NA
d_gene: NA
j_gene: TRBJ1-1
CDR3aa: CASSPGRGTEAFF
CDR3nt: TGTGCCAGCTCCCCGGGGCGAGGCACTGAAGCTTTCTTT

v_gene: TRBV13
abundance: NA
d_gene: TRBD2
j_gene: TRBJ2-1
CDR3aa: CASSSTGTSGPNEQFF
CDR3nt: TGTGCCAGCAGTTCGACCGGGACTAGCGGCCCCAATGAGCAGTTCTTC